These 20 T cell receptor beta chains share one sample of origin, sequenced in a study of OX40 agonist ivuxolimab in advanced cancers. TCRdb keeps only in-frame clones here, not all; method: immunoSEQ multiplex PCR. Here the sample spans roughly 80,000 clones, approximately 85% being singletons. Sample: CD4+ or CD8+ T cells sorted from blood, taken in a trial of the OX40 agonist ivuxolimab. These receptors all stem from an adult with an advanced solid tumor such as melanoma, head and neck, liver or kidney cancer.

This clone came up once. This chain joins TRBV10-3 and TRBJ2-3, with D possibly matching TRBD1 (6 bases). CDR1 and CDR2 from the germline V gene are ENHRY and SYGVKD. V was clipped by 0 bases and J by 2 bases, with 9 bases between them. The CDR3 runs 15 residues. CDR3 amino acids: CAISESRTATDTQYF. In nucleotides, the CDR3 is TGTGCCATCAGTGAGTCACGGACAGCCACAGATACGCAGTATTTT.

The chain is built from TRBV5-5 and TRBJ2-7; 7 nucleotides match TRBD2. J was trimmed by 4 bases and V by 3 bases; bases with no gene match: 4. This CDR3 has 13 amino acids. Germline CDR1 SGHKS, CDR2 YYEKEE (reference sequence). This CDR3 reads CASSSTGGYEQYF. The CDR3 nucleotides read TGTGCCAGCAGCTCTACCGGGGGGTACGAGCAGTACTTC.

The rearrangement joins TRBV2 to TRBJ1-1; D gene ambiguous. Germline-derived CDR1 and CDR2 are SNHLY and FYNNEI. CDR3 length equals 14 residues. Trimming shortened V by 4 bases and J by 2 bases, and 11 bases separated the two germline ends. CDR3 sequence: CASSGRSPNTEAFF. CDR3 DNA sequence: TGTGCCAGCAGTGGGCGGTCCCCTAACACTGAAGCTTTCTTT. The whole variable domain, filled in from reference TRBV2 and TRBJ1-1, reads EPEVTQTPSHQVTQMGQEVILRCVPISNHLYFYWYRQILGQKVEFLVSFYNNEISEKSEIFDDQFSVERPDGSNFTLKIRSTKLEDSAMYFCASSGRSPNTEAFFGQGTRLTVV.

The chain uses TRBV19 and TRBJ1-5, with 8 bases lining up with TRBD1. The CDR3 is made up of 19 amino acids. The V segment lost 3 bases and the J segment 1 base; nucleotides outside the gene matches: 14. The V gene's germline CDR1 is LNHDA and CDR2 SQIVND (reference sequence). CDR3 sequence reads: CASSILQGVGGRSNQPQHF. CDR3 nucleotide sequence: TGTGCCAGTAGTATCTTACAGGGGGTAGGGGGGAGAAGCAATCAGCCCCAGCATTTT.

This sequence joins TRBV7-6 and TRBJ2-7; 8 positions agree with TRBD1. V gave up 5 bases and J gave up 1 base; unmatched junction bases: 4. Germline CDR1 SGHVS, CDR2 FNYEAQ. This CDR3 is 14 amino acids long. The CDR3 nucleotides read TGTGCCAGCAGCGACCGGGACAGGTCCTACGAGCAGTACTTC. Encoded protein: CASSDRDRSYEQYF.

This chain joins TRBV30 and TRBJ1-6; 10 bases align to TRBD1. Losses at the gene ends were 1 base for V and 5 bases for J; bases not matched to a gene: 2. The CDR3 has 15 amino acids. CDR1 GTSNPN and CDR2 SVGIG come from the germline V gene (reference sequence). The CDR3 region is CAWSAGQGNNSPLHF. The CDR3 coding sequence is TGTGCCTGGAGTGCGGGACAGGGGAATAATTCACCCCTCCACTTT.

V is TRBV23-1 and J is TRBJ1-2; D is uncertain. TRBV23-1 is known as an ORF, though its function is uncertain. The CDR3 is 13 amino acids. V gave up 3 bases and J gave up 5 bases, with 10 bases separating them. CDR3 sequence: CASSHGPEYGYTF. DNA for the CDR3: TGCGCCAGCAGTCACGGGCCAGAGTATGGCTACACCTTC.

V gene TRBV30 combines with J gene TRBJ1-2; 9 nucleotides match TRBD1. The CDR3 extends over 13 amino acids. Germline-derived CDR1 and CDR2 are GTSNPN and SVGIG (reference sequence). J was trimmed by 6 bases and V by 3 bases; bases with no gene match: 5. The CDR3 is CAWRVTGGHGYTF. CDR3 nucleotides: TGTGCCTGGAGGGTCACAGGGGGCCATGGCTACACCTTC.

In its sample, this clone was seen a few times. This chain links TRBV11-2 with TRBJ2-7, with 7 positions matching TRBD1. This CDR3 has 17 residues. CDR1 is SGHAT, CDR2 FQNNGV, per germline. J lost 4 bases, V lost 2 bases, and 14 bases had no gene match. The CDR3 protein is CASSLTGASPRGYEQYF. The CDR3 DNA sequence: TGTGCCAGCAGCTTAACAGGGGCGAGCCCTAGGGGGTACGAGCAGTACTTC.

The V and J genes are TRBV5-1 and TRBJ2-7; a weak D match, TRBD1 (6 bases). CDR1 and CDR2 (germline): SGHRS, YFSETQ. V gave up 3 bases and J gave up 0 bases, with 13 bases separating them. The CDR3 has 15 amino acids. CDR3 sequence reads: CASSSPRGVSYEQYF. The CDR3 DNA follows: TGCGCCAGCAGCTCGCCCAGGGGCGTCTCCTACGAGCAGTACTTC.

The rearrangement joins TRBV18 to TRBJ1-6; tentatively, D is TRBD1 (6 bases). Trimming took off 3 bases at V and 6 bases at J, with 18 bases between the two ends. This CDR3 has 17 amino acids. Germline V gene data show CDR1 as KGHSH and CDR2 as LQKENI. The CDR3 spells CASSPSGASFPNSPLHF. CDR3 sequence (DNA): TGTGCCAGCTCACCCTCAGGGGCCTCGTTTCCTAATTCACCCCTCCACTTT.

This chain connects TRBV7-9 to TRBJ2-2; tentatively, D is TRBD1 (6 bases). The CDR3 contains 15 residues. V gave up 1 base and J gave up 5 bases, with 11 bases separating them. Germline CDR1 reads SEHNR; CDR2 reads FQNEAQ (reference sequence). The CDR3 coding sequence is TGTGCCAGCAGCTTAGTCTACAGGGATACCGGGGAGCTGTTTTTT. Amino acid sequence: CASSLVYRDTGELFF.

V usage is TRBV7-9 and J usage is TRBJ1-2, with TRBD1 matching 9 bases. V trimming: 5 bases; J trimming: 6 bases; junction bases outside the gene matches: 4. CDR3 length equals 13 residues. CDR1 is SEHNR and CDR2 is FQNEAQ in the germline V gene (reference sequence). The CDR3 DNA reads as TGTGCCAGCAGCCGGACAGGGGAGAATGGCTACACCTTC. Its translation is CASSRTGENGYTF. The whole variable domain, remainder taken from reference TRBV7-9 and TRBJ1-2, is DTGVSQNPRHKITKRGQNVTFRCDPISEHNRLYWYRQTLGQGPEFLTYFQNEAQLEKSRLLSDRFSAERPKGSFSTLEIQRTEQGDSAMYLCASSRTGENGYTFGSGTRLTVV.

The chain links TRBV4-2 to TRBJ2-5, with 8 bases matching TRBD2. The germline gives CDR1 LGHNA, CDR2 YNFKEQ. This CDR3 comprises 18 residues. The trim removed 0 bases at V and 1 base at J, leaving 10 bases unmatched. Here the CDR3 DNA reads TGTGCCAGCAGCCAAGATCAAGGGCGGGGGGCCTTCCAAGAGACCCAGTACTTC. Its protein is CASSQDQGRGAFQETQYF.

This clone occurred a few times. The V and J genes are TRBV13 and TRBJ1-2, with D maybe TRBD1 (5 bases). This CDR3 spans 13 amino acids. The ends were cut back, 5 bases at V and 4 bases at J, with 11 bases in the middle. Per the germline V gene, CDR1 is PRHDT and CDR2 is FYEKMQ (reference sequence). The CDR3 loop reads CASSHTGLYGYTF. CDR3 nucleotides: TGTGCCAGCAGCCACACGGGACTCTATGGCTACACCTTC. Together with reference TRBV13 and TRBJ1-2, the CDR3 gives the full variable domain: AAGVIQSPRHLIKEKRETATLKCYPIPRHDTVYWYQQGPGQDPQFLISFYEKMQSDKGSIPDRFSAQQFSDYHSELNMSSLELGDSALYFCASSHTGLYGYTFGSGTRLTVV.

V is TRBV7-2 and J is TRBJ1-1; D is undetermined. Germline V gene data show CDR1 as SGHTA and CDR2 as FQGNSA. The length of the CDR3 is 15 residues. Trimming took off 1 base at V and 0 bases at J, with 9 bases between the two ends. The CDR3 is CASSLDVGLNTEAFF. The CDR3 DNA reads as TGTGCCAGCAGCTTAGATGTGGGCTTGAACACTGAAGCTTTCTTT.

V is TRBV11-2 and J is TRBJ2-2; D is perhaps TRBD2 (6 bases). The V and J ends lost 0 bases and 3 bases respectively, with 14 bases between them. This CDR3 has 17 amino acids. Germline-derived CDR1 and CDR2 are SGHAT and FQNNGV. The CDR3 loop is CASSLDRWGLYTGELFF. In DNA, the CDR3 is TGTGCCAGCAGCTTAGATCGCTGGGGACTCTACACCGGGGAGCTGTTTTTT.

A few counts support this clone. The V and J genes are TRBV30 and TRBJ2-7; a weak D match, TRBD1 (6 bases). The germline V and J ends were trimmed by 4 bases and 4 bases, with 14 bases remaining between them. CDR1 is GTSNPN, CDR2 SVGIG, per germline (reference sequence). CDR3 size: 13 residues. The DNA for the CDR3 is TGTGCCTGGACAACAGGGTGGGGATACGAGCAGTACTTC. It is translated as CAWTTGWGYEQYF. The complete variable domain, with remaining parts taken from reference TRBV30 and TRBJ2-7, reads SQTIHQWPATLVQPVGSPLSLECTVEGTSNPNLYWYRQAAGRGLQLLFYSVGIGQISSEVPQNLSASRPQDRQFILSSKKLLLSDSGFYLCAWTTGWGYEQYFGPGTRLTVT.

V gene TRBV5-1 combines with J gene TRBJ1-1; perhaps TRBD1 as D (6 bases). Germline CDR1 and CDR2: SGHRS and YFSETQ. The CDR3 covers 14 residues. The germline V and J ends were trimmed by 4 bases and 4 bases, with 14 bases remaining between them. The CDR3 DNA follows: TGCGCCAGCAGCCCCCTGGGGGCGATCACTGAAGCTTTCTTT. Its protein is CASSPLGAITEAFF.

This clone was seen a single time. This sequence joins TRBV10-2 and TRBJ1-4, with 9 bases lining up with TRBD1. V lost 3 bases to trimming and J lost 12 bases; unmatched junction nucleotides: 8. This CDR3 is 14 amino acids long. From germline, CDR1 is WSHSY and CDR2 SAAADI. The CDR3 loop is CASSDADRGEQLFF. The DNA for the CDR3 is TGCGCCAGCAGTGACGCGGACAGGGGAGAGCAACTGTTTTTT.